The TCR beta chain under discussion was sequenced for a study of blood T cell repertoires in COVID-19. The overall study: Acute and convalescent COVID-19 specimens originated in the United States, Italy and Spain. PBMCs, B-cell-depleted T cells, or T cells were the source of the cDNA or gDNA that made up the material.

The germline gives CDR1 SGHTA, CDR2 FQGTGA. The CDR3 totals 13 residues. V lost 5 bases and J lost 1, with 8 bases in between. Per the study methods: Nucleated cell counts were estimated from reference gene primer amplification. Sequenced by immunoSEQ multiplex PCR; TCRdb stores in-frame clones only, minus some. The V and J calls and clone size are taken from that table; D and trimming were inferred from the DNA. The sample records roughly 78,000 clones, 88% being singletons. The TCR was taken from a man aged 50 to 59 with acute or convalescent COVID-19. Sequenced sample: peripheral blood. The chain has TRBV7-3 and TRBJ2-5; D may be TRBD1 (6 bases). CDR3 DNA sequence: TGTGCCAGCAGCGGGGGCCCCCAAGAGACCCAGTACTTC. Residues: CASSGGPQETQYF.